This record covers a single T cell receptor (beta chain). Recruitment covered under 25 US areas and drew participants whose ages spanned roughly 18 to 100 years. Each participant's cohort was designated according to participant-reported clinical history. For recovered donors of Cohort 3, there were two negative PCRs, clearance, or symptom resolution. These data are taken from a study of blood T cell repertoires in COVID-19. J lost 4 bases, V lost 7 bases, and 18 bases had no gene match. The germline CDR1 and CDR2 sequences are MDHEN and SYDVKM. The CDR3 has 19 residues. Profiling relied on immunoSEQ multiplex PCR, and the TCRdb table lists in-frame clones only, not all of them. The data contain 180,000 or so clones, roughly 88% of them singletons.

This chain joins TRBV28 and TRBJ2-6, with 8 bases identical to TRBD2. This clonotype originated in a woman aged 30 to 39 who had recovered from COVID-19. The sample consisted of PBMCs or T cells enriched from blood (not recorded which). CDR3 bases: TGTGCCAGCACAACCGGGACTAGGTTCTTTCGGGAAGGGGCCAACGTCCTGACTTTC. It yields the protein CASTTGTRFFREGANVLTF.